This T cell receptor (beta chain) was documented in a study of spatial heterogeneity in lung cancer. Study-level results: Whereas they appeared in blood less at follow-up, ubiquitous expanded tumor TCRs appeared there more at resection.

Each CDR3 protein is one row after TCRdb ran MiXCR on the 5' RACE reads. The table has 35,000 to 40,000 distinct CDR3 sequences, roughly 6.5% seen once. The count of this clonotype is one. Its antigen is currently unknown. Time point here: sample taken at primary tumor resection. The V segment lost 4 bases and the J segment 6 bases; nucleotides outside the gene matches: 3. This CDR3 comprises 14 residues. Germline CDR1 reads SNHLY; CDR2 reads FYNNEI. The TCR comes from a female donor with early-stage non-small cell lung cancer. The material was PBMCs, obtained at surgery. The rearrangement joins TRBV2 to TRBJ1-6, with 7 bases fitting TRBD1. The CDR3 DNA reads TGTGCCAGCAGTGGGACAGGTGGTAATTCACCCCTCCACTTT. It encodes CASSGTGGNSPLHF.